The 22 T cell receptor beta chains below all came from one sample that was sequenced in a study of beta chain features in type 1 diabetes. Expressed TCRB transcripts were sequenced after all isolated RNA was converted to cDNA. Generated by immunoSEQ multiplex PCR, the TCRdb table keeps only in-frame clones and is missing some. This table has 450,000 to 550,000 clones, around 28% appearing once. The sample comprised naive CD4+ T cells from blood. The receptors stem from a man aged 18 to 30 in good health.

The chain carries TRBV30 and TRBJ2-3; 9 bases fit TRBD2. J gave up 1 base and V 1 base, and 3 bases lay outside the gene matches. The germline gives CDR1 GTSNPN, CDR2 SVGIG (reference sequence). This CDR3 region has 15 residues. The CDR3 reads CAWSGLAVRTDTQYF. The CDR3 DNA reads TGTGCCTGGAGTGGACTAGCGGTCCGCACAGATACGCAGTATTTT.

This clone was counted only a few times. Different DNA sequences within this sample yield the same CDR3. The rearrangement uses TRBV9 and TRBJ2-1, with a tentative D call TRBD2 (5 bases). The CDR3 is made up of 13 amino acids. Per the germline V gene, CDR1 is SGDLS and CDR2 is YYNGEE. With 2 bases removed from V and 5 bases from J, the gap between germline ends came to 8 bases. The CDR3: CASSVTGNNEQFF. The CDR3 nucleotides read TGTGCCAGCAGCGTCACCGGGAACAATGAGCAGTTCTTC.

V usage is TRBV20-1 and J usage is TRBJ2-1, with 7 bases identical to TRBD2. In germline, CDR1 is DFQATT, CDR2 SNEGSKA (reference sequence). Germline trimming cut 4 bases from V and 12 bases from J; bases unmatched to any gene: 6. This CDR3 has 11 amino acids. The CDR3 DNA sequence: TGCAGTGCTAACGCTGGGACTACGCAGTTCTTC. Translated: CSANAGTTQFF.

The chain has TRBV30 and TRBJ2-7, with a tentative D call TRBD1 (5 bases). From germline, CDR1 is GTSNPN and CDR2 SVGIG (reference sequence). CDR3 length: 13 amino acids. Trimming removed 2 bases at V and 4 bases at J, with 12 bases between. The CDR3 loop reads CAWSRDSLYEQYF. In DNA, the CDR3 is TGTGCCTGGAGTCGTGACAGCCTTTACGAGCAGTACTTC.

This chain uses TRBV7-2 with TRBJ2-5, with 8 bases matching TRBD1. With 1 base clipped from V and 7 bases from J, the junction kept 5 bases outside the gene matches. Looked up from germline, CDR1 is SGHTA and CDR2 is FQGNSA. This CDR3 comprises 14 residues. CDR3 sequence: CASSLGGQGTTQYF. CDR3 coding DNA: TGTGCCAGCAGCTTAGGTGGACAGGGAACGACCCAGTACTTC.

In its sample, this clone was seen a few times. The rearrangement uses TRBV7-2 and TRBJ1-1; TRBD1 matches 8 bases. CDR3 length equals 13 residues. Trimming at V came to 3 bases and at J to 4 bases, leaving 1 base not matched to a gene. Germline V CDR1 and CDR2: SGHTA, FQGNSA. CDR3 DNA sequence: TGTGCCAGCAGCTTCGACAGGGGCACTGAAGCTTTCTTT. This encodes CASSFDRGTEAFF.

In the case of this clone: Other DNA sequences of this sample code for an identical CDR3. The chain has TRBV9 and TRBJ2-5, with 8 bases lining up with TRBD2. The V segment lost 0 bases and the J segment 5 bases; nucleotides outside the gene matches: 0. The CDR3 covers 13 residues. The V gene's germline CDR1 is SGDLS and CDR2 YYNGEE. The CDR3 sequence is CASSVAGGETQYF. CDR3 sequence (DNA): TGTGCCAGCAGCGTAGCGGGAGGGGAGACCCAGTACTTC.

The chain recombines TRBV14 with TRBJ2-5, with D perhaps matching TRBD2 (6 bases). Germline lookup yields CDR1 SGHDN and CDR2 FVKESK. Trimming removed 0 bases at V and 5 bases at J, with 16 bases between. The CDR3 runs to 16 residues. In nucleotides, the CDR3 is TGTGCCAGCAGCCAAGAGCGGGACTGGCTGGAGGAGACCCAGTACTTC. Translation: CASSQERDWLEETQYF.

This clone was recorded a few times. V and J are TRBV30 and TRBJ2-5; unclear D gene. The CDR3 runs to 15 residues. CDR1 is GTSNPN, CDR2 SVGIG, per germline (reference sequence). Deletions cut 3 bases from V and 1 base from J, with 15 bases between. CDR3 sequence: CAWSGDIGFQETQYF. Here the CDR3 DNA reads TGTGCCTGGAGCGGCGACATAGGATTCCAAGAGACCCAGTACTTC.

The chain combines TRBV7-9 with TRBJ2-5; D assignment may be TRBD1 or TRBD2 (5 bases each). CDR3 length equals 15 residues. Germline V gene lookup returns CDR1 SEHNR and CDR2 FQNEAQ (reference sequence). Trimming cost V 4 bases and J 7 bases, with 19 bases left between them. As DNA, the CDR3 is TGTGCCAGCAGCTCCTCAAGGGACCGCGGTTGGACCCAGTACTTC. It translates to CASSSSRDRGWTQYF.

The V and J genes are TRBV30 and TRBJ2-1; no definite D call. Germline-derived CDR1 and CDR2 are GTSNPN and SVGIG (reference sequence). The CDR3 loop spans 13 amino acids. The CDR3 DNA follows: TGTGCTTCGCACGGCAGGCGCGACAATGAGCAGTTCTTC. This sequence encodes CASHGRRDNEQFF.

The chain couples TRBV5-6 to TRBJ2-5, with 9 nucleotides matching TRBD1. The CDR3 consists of 17 residues. Germline CDR1 reads SGHDT; CDR2 reads YYEEEE. V lost 0 bases, J lost 4 bases, and 10 bases stayed unmatched. CDR3 sequence: CASSLAMGQGGRETQYF. CDR3 coding DNA: TGTGCCAGCAGCTTGGCTATGGGACAGGGCGGGCGAGAGACCCAGTACTTC.

There are a few counts of this clone. The rearrangement uses TRBV29-1 and TRBJ1-1; D unresolved. V was clipped by 4 bases and J by 1 base, with 4 bases between them. Germline CDR1 reads SQVTM; CDR2 reads ANQGSEA. CDR3 length: 11 residues. In nucleotides, the CDR3 is TGCAGCGTTGCAACGAACACTGAAGCTTTCTTT. The encoded protein is CSVATNTEAFF.

The CDR3 here is CASSRGERFVETQYF. In DNA form, the CDR3 reads TGTGCCAGCAGCCGAGGGGAACGGTTCGTAGAGACCCAGTACTTC. The chain has TRBV6-1 and TRBJ2-5; D may correspond to TRBD1 or TRBD2 (5 bases each). The V end was cut by 6 bases, the J end by 4 bases, with 18 bases between. This CDR3 has 15 residues. The germline V gene encodes CDR1 MNHNS and CDR2 SASEGT.

This clone has a handful of counts. The rearrangement links TRBV29-1 to TRBJ2-3; unclear D gene. The CDR3 contains 12 residues. V lost 7 bases to trimming and J lost 1 base, with 9 bases between them. The germline V gene encodes CDR1 SQVTM and CDR2 ANQGSEA. As DNA, the CDR3 is TGCAGCGGGGCGGACCGCACAGATACGCAGTATTTT. Its protein product is CSGADRTDTQYF.

The chain couples TRBV10-3 to TRBJ2-5; weak D call: TRBD1 (5 bases). The CDR3 totals 14 residues. CDR1 and CDR2 (germline): ENHRY, SYGVKD. V lost 3 bases and J 1 base, leaving 9 bases between the germline ends. CDR3 sequence: CAISEYTGQETQYF. Here the CDR3 DNA reads TGTGCCATCAGTGAATATACAGGCCAAGAGACCCAGTACTTC.

V usage is TRBV15 and J usage is TRBJ2-3, with no clear D. Germline V gene data show CDR1 as LNHNV and CDR2 as YYDKDF (reference sequence). The CDR3 extends over 14 amino acids. Trimming left V 0 bases short and J 4 bases short, with 8 bases between. The CDR3 nucleotides are TGTGCCACCAGCAGAGATCGGATCCCAGATACGCAGTATTTT. It translates to CATSRDRIPDTQYF.

This clone showed up just a few times. The chain links TRBV6-1 to TRBJ2-1; tentatively, D is TRBD1 (5 bases). The CDR3 loop spans 17 amino acids. From germline, CDR1 is MNHNS and CDR2 SASEGT. V was pared by 1 base and J by 4 bases, with 17 bases between. CDR3 sequence: CASSEGTDQHRYNEQFF. CDR3 DNA: TGTGCCAGCAGTGAAGGGACGGACCAGCACAGGTACAATGAGCAGTTCTTC.

CDR3 sequence: CASSARTGDGNEQFF. DNA of the CDR3: TGTGCCAGCAGCGCACGTACAGGGGACGGCAATGAGCAGTTCTTC. The chain is built from TRBV9 and TRBJ2-1; TRBD1 matches at 7 bases. V dropped 3 bases and J dropped 6; count of bases not matched to a gene: 9. The CDR3 runs to 15 residues. Germline V gene sequence: CDR1 SGDLS, CDR2 YYNGEE.

The rearrangement joins TRBV9 to TRBJ2-3, with D perhaps matching TRBD1 (5 bases). Germline-derived CDR1 and CDR2 are SGDLS and YYNGEE. This CDR3 comprises 15 residues. Trimming shortened V by 2 bases and J by 4 bases, and 14 bases separated the two germline ends. The CDR3 region is CASSVRSAGSDTQYF. DNA of the CDR3: TGTGCCAGCAGCGTGAGATCAGCAGGGTCAGATACGCAGTATTTT.

This chain uses TRBV14 with TRBJ2-3; 10 nucleotides line up with TRBD2. CDR1 is SGHDN and CDR2 is FVKESK in the germline V gene. This CDR3 contains 14 residues. V was pared by 6 bases and J by 5 bases, with 5 bases of the junction left unmatched. For the CDR3, the DNA is TGTGCCAGCAGGCTACGACTAGCGGGAGATACGCAGTATTTT. It translates to CASRLRLAGDTQYF.

J is TRBJ2-6 and V is TRBV11-1; TRBD2 matches 9 bases. This CDR3 is built from 19 residues. J was trimmed by 0 bases and V by 6 bases; bases with no gene match: 12. Germline V gives CDR1 SGHAT, CDR2 FQDESV (reference sequence). In DNA, the CDR3 is TGTGCCAGCAGTCGAGGGGCTAGCGGGGTCCTCTCTGGGGCCAACGTCCTGACTTTC. Translated: CASSRGASGVLSGANVLTF.